This T cell receptor beta chain was found in a study of shared clonotypes between healthy human individuals. Points from the study as a whole: Estimated clonotype richness was generally higher in naive than memory subsets.

Clones were sequenced by immunoSEQ multiplex PCR, and TCRdb holds only the in-frame ones, with some missing. The top ten hold 0.1% to 0.15% of the sample, which has around 2,000,000 clones, 85% to 95% seen once. CDR3 length: 16 residues. Per the germline V gene, CDR1 is SNHLY and CDR2 is FYNNEI. Of note for this clone: Its antigen is as yet unknown. A read error may be the cause here, since a much bigger clone is one base away.

The sequencing sample was made of naive CD4+ T cells sorted from blood. Subset given: CD45RA+ positively selected. The clonotype was recovered from a man between 18 and 29 years old in good health. This rearrangement joins TRBV2 to TRBJ1-3; maybe TRBD1 (5 bases). Here the CDR3 DNA reads TGTGCCAGCAGTGGTAGGGACGGTTTCTCTGGAGACACCATATATTTT. It yields the protein CASSGRDGFSGDTIYF.